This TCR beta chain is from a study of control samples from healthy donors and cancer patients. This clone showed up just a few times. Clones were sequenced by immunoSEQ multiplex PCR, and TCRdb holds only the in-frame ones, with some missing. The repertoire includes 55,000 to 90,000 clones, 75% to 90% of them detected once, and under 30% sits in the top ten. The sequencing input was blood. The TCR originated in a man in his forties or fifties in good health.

The CDR3 spells CASSESRGRTQYF. DNA for the CDR3: TGCGCCAGCAGTGAGTCGAGGGGGAGAACGCAGTATTTT. V gene TRBV10-1 combines with J gene TRBJ2-3, with D perhaps TRBD1 (6 bases). The CDR3 loop spans 13 amino acids. CDR1 is WNHNN and CDR2 is SYGVQD in the germline V gene (reference sequence). V was shortened by 0 bases and J by 9 bases, with 10 bases between the two germline ends.